This entry lists 23 T cell receptor beta chains sequenced from one sample in a study of blood T cell repertoires in COVID-19. TCRdb's table, derived via immunoSEQ multiplex PCR, lists solely in-frame clones and lacks some. The sample has tens of thousands of clones, over 85% seen once. The sequencing sample was made of peripheral blood. These receptors originate from a man at least 80 years old with acute or convalescent COVID-19.

The chain's CDR3 is CASSEWGGPEQFF. CDR3 coding DNA: TGTGCCAGCAGTGAATGGGGGGGACCTGAGCAGTTCTTC. The chain couples TRBV25-1 to TRBJ2-1, with TRBD2 matching over 7 bases. With 1 base clipped from V and 9 bases from J, the junction kept 3 bases outside the gene matches. The germline V gene encodes CDR1 MGHDK and CDR2 SYGVNS. This CDR3 spans 13 amino acids.

The chain links TRBV5-1 to TRBJ2-7; perhaps TRBD2 as D (6 bases). V was pared by 1 base and J by 4 bases, with 12 bases between. From germline, CDR1 is SGHRS and CDR2 YFSETQ. The CDR3 runs to 14 residues. CDR3 sequence: CASSLTGVLYEQYF. As DNA, the CDR3 is TGCGCCAGCAGCTTGACGGGGGTACTTTACGAGCAGTACTTC.

In nucleotides, the CDR3 is TGTGCCAGCTCACCAAGGGCAGGGCGAGGCAATCAGCCCCAGCATTTT. This translates into CASSPRAGRGNQPQHF. The chain employs TRBV18 and TRBJ1-5; a weak D match, TRBD1 (5 bases). This CDR3 has 16 amino acids. Germline lookup yields CDR1 KGHSH and CDR2 LQKENI. The V and J ends lost 2 bases and 2 bases respectively, with 13 bases between them.

This CDR3 is CASSSGPGGSYNEQFF. The CDR3 DNA follows: TGTGCCAGTAGCTCCGGGCCGGGGGGCTCCTACAATGAGCAGTTCTTC. This chain connects TRBV19 to TRBJ2-1, with TRBD2 matching 7 bases. Per germline, CDR1 LNHDA and CDR2 SQIVND (reference sequence). The V segment lost 6 bases and the J segment 0 bases; nucleotides outside the gene matches: 8. The CDR3 runs 16 residues.

This rearrangement joins TRBV6-5 to TRBJ1-5; D gene uncertain. V shed 8 bases and J shed 5 bases, with 16 bases lying between them. Germline V CDR1 and CDR2: MNHEY, SVGAGI. The CDR3 loop spans 14 amino acids. The CDR3 reads CASGERAPDQPQHF. The DNA for the CDR3 is TGTGCCAGCGGGGAGAGGGCCCCTGATCAGCCCCAGCATTTT.

The rearrangement links TRBV5-1 to TRBJ2-5; 9 bases line up with TRBD2. Germline V gene sequence: CDR1 SGHRS, CDR2 YFSETQ. V gave up 4 bases and J gave up 5 bases; unmatched junction bases: 9. CDR3 size: 15 residues. DNA of the CDR3: TGCGCCAGCAGCCTGGGGAATAGCGGGGGTGAGACCCAGTACTTC. Protein sequence: CASSLGNSGGETQYF.

The sample holds a few counts of this clone. V usage is TRBV27 and J usage is TRBJ1-1; 7 positions agree with TRBD1. The CDR3 length is 15 residues. In germline, CDR1 is MNHEY, CDR2 SMNVEV (reference sequence). V lost 0 bases, J lost 4 bases, and 5 bases stayed unmatched. CDR3 protein: CASSLSGRGSTEAFF. CDR3 in DNA: TGTGCCAGCAGTTTATCGGGCAGGGGGAGCACTGAAGCTTTCTTT.

This chain's CDR3 is CASKRGLVTDTQYF. CDR3 DNA: TGTGCCAGCAAAAGGGGGCTGGTCACAGATACGCAGTATTTT. This chain links TRBV27 with TRBJ2-3, with TRBD1 matching over 7 bases. Looked up from germline, CDR1 is MNHEY and CDR2 is SMNVEV (reference sequence). This CDR3 comprises 14 residues. Losses at the gene ends were 7 bases for V and 2 bases for J; bases not matched to a gene: 6.

The chain employs TRBV19 and TRBJ1-1; D not resolved. Trimming took 8 bases from V and 6 from J, leaving 16 bases between them. Germline V gene sequence: CDR1 LNHDA, CDR2 SQIVND (reference sequence). This CDR3 region has 13 residues. The DNA for the CDR3 is TGTGCCAGTGTTGGGGAGATTAGGGCTGAAGCTTTCTTT. Translated: CASVGEIRAEAFF.

This clone was recorded once. The gene calls are TRBV11-2 and TRBJ2-1; TRBD2 aligns across 10 bases. The CDR3 has 16 residues. Germline loops: CDR1 SGHAT, CDR2 FQNNGV. Trimming cost V 5 bases and J 3 bases; bases outside gene matches: 7. CDR3 nucleotides: TGTGCCAGCAGCATCACCGGACTAGCGGTCTACAATGAGCAGTTCTTC. Translation: CASSITGLAVYNEQFF.

The rearrangement joins TRBV7-2 to TRBJ1-2; D possibly corresponds to TRBD1 (5 bases). The CDR3 extends over 16 amino acids. V was pared by 3 bases and J by 7 bases, with 21 bases between. Per germline, CDR1 SGHTA and CDR2 FQGNSA. The DNA for the CDR3 is TGTGCCAGCAGCTTCCAATCGGTCAGGGTCGTCCTTGGCTACACCTTC. Protein sequence: CASSFQSVRVVLGYTF.

The genes are TRBV6-5 and TRBJ2-5; possibly TRBD2 for D (6 bases). CDR1 is MNHEY, CDR2 SVGAGI, per germline. The V end was cut by 6 bases, the J end by 5 bases, with 19 bases between. This CDR3 contains 15 residues. Here the CDR3 reads CASSRLVAKRETQYF. The CDR3 DNA sequence: TGTGCCAGCAGCCGACTAGTGGCGAAGAGGGAGACCCAGTACTTC.

The chain couples TRBV5-1 to TRBJ2-5, with TRBD2 as a possible D gene (6 bases). Germline V gene sequence: CDR1 SGHRS, CDR2 YFSETQ. V was shortened by 0 bases and J by 5 bases, with 14 bases between the two germline ends. CDR3 length equals 15 residues. CDR3 region: CASSLVVAEGETQYF. In DNA form, the CDR3 reads TGCGCCAGCAGCTTGGTTGTCGCGGAGGGCGAGACCCAGTACTTC.

The rearrangement joins TRBV3-1 (or the pseudogene TRBV3-2) to TRBJ1-2; D might be TRBD1 (6 bases). Trimming took 4 bases from V and 4 from J, leaving 13 bases between them. Germline lookup yields CDR1 LGHDT and CDR2 YNNKEL (reference sequence). This CDR3 comprises 14 residues. The CDR3 bases are TGTGCCAGCAGCCCGTTACAGGGCCTCTATGGCTACACCTTC. This translates into CASSPLQGLYGYTF.

This chain connects TRBV5-1 to TRBJ1-2; 8 nucleotides align to TRBD1. CDR1 is SGHRS and CDR2 is YFSETQ in the germline V gene. The V segment lost 4 bases and the J segment 2 bases; nucleotides outside the gene matches: 4. The length of the CDR3 is 14 residues. This CDR3 is CASSPRDRNYGYTF. CDR3 coding DNA: TGCGCCAGCAGCCCCAGGGACAGGAACTATGGCTACACCTTC.

The V gene is TRBV6-5, the J gene TRBJ1-2; D is possibly TRBD1 (6 bases). Between the trimmed V and J ends, which lost 3 bases and 6 bases, there was a span of 11 bases. Germline CDR1 and CDR2: MNHEY and SVGAGI. CDR3 length: 13 amino acids. CDR3 bases: TGTGCCAGCAGTTATGGGGACATCGATGGCTACACCTTC. Its translation is CASSYGDIDGYTF.

In its sample, this clone was seen a few times. V gene TRBV28 combines with J gene TRBJ1-5; 8 nucleotides align to TRBD1. Germline-derived CDR1 and CDR2 are MDHEN and SYDVKM. Losses at the gene ends were 7 bases for V and 5 bases for J; bases not matched to a gene: 7. CDR3 length: 14 residues. Written as DNA, the CDR3 is TGTGCCAGCATCCTTGCAGGGGGCTATCAGCCCCAGCATTTT. It translates to CASILAGGYQPQHF.

V gene TRBV5-5 combines with J gene TRBJ1-4; TRBD1 is a possible D gene (5 bases). Trimming shortened V by 5 bases and J by 8 bases, and 16 bases separated the two germline ends. The germline V gene encodes CDR1 SGHKS and CDR2 YYEKEE (reference sequence). The CDR3 is made up of 14 amino acids. The CDR3 sequence: CASRPGEGMEKLFF. CDR3 bases: TGTGCCAGCAGACCGGGAGAGGGGATGGAAAAACTGTTTTTT.

The rearrangement joins TRBV9 to TRBJ1-6; 11 positions match TRBD1. The V segment lost 4 bases and the J segment 9 bases; nucleotides outside the gene matches: 6. CDR1 and CDR2 from the germline V gene are SGDLS and YYNGEE. This CDR3 has 15 amino acids. CDR3 bases: TGTGCCAGCAGCCCCGCCGGGACAGGGGGTTCACCCCTCCACTTT. It is translated as CASSPAGTGGSPLHF.

CDR3 coding DNA: TGCAGCGTTGAAGACGGGGCGACAGGGGGTGGTGGCTACACCTTC. Translated: CSVEDGATGGGGYTF. The chain recombines TRBV29-1 with TRBJ1-2, with 9 positions matching TRBD1. V lost 0 bases and J lost 7; bases outside the gene matches: 9. The CDR3 sequence is 15 residues long. CDR1 and CDR2 from the germline V gene are SQVTM and ANQGSEA. The full variable domain, completed using reference TRBV29-1 and TRBJ1-2, is SAVISQKPSRDICQRGTSLTIQCQVDSQVTMMFWYRQQPGQSLTLIATANQGSEATYESGFVIDKFPISRPNLTFSTLTVSNMSPEDSSIYLCSVEDGATGGGGYTFGSGTRLTVV.

The rearrangement uses TRBV28 and TRBJ1-2; D might be TRBD1 (5 bases). The ends were cut back, 3 bases at V and 4 bases at J, with 12 bases in the middle. This CDR3 spans 14 amino acids. Germline V gene lookup returns CDR1 MDHEN and CDR2 SYDVKM. CDR3 protein: CASSFKGLGYGYTF. The DNA for the CDR3 is TGTGCCAGCAGTTTTAAGGGGCTAGGCTATGGCTACACCTTC.

The chain is built from TRBV28 and TRBJ1-2; 9 nucleotides match TRBD1. This CDR3 has 14 residues. The V and J ends lost 3 bases and 3 bases, in that order; junction bases with no gene match: 2. From germline, CDR1 is MDHEN and CDR2 SYDVKM. CDR3 sequence reads: CASSFRTGDYGYTF. CDR3 in DNA: TGTGCCAGCAGTTTCCGGACAGGGGACTATGGCTACACCTTC.

This rearrangement joins TRBV5-1 to TRBJ2-7; TRBD1 agrees at 7 bases. This CDR3 has 16 amino acids. Germline V gene lookup returns CDR1 SGHRS and CDR2 YFSETQ. V shed 4 bases and J 2 bases; nucleotides not matched to a gene: 12. The CDR3 reads CASSPRAGDSTYEQYF. CDR3 DNA: TGCGCCAGCAGCCCGAGAGCAGGGGACAGTACCTACGAGCAGTACTTC.